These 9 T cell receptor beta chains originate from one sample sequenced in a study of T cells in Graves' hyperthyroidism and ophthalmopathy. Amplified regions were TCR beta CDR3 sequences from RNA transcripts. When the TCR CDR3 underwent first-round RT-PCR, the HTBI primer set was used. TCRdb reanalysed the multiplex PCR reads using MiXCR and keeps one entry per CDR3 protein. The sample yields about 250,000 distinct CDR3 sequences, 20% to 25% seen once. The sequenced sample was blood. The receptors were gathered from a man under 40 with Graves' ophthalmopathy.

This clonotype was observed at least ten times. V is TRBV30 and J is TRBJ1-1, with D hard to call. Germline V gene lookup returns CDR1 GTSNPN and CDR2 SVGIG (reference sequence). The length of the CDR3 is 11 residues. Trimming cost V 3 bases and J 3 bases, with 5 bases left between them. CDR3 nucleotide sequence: TGTGCCTGGAGCCTACACACTGAAGCTTTCTTT. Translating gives CAWSLHTEAFF.

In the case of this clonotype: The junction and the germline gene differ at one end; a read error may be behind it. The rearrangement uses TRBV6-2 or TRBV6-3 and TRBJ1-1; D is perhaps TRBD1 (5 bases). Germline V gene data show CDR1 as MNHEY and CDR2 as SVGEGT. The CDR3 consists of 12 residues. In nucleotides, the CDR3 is TGTGCCAGCAGACCAGGACAATCCGGGATGGTCTTT. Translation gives CASRPGQSGMVF.

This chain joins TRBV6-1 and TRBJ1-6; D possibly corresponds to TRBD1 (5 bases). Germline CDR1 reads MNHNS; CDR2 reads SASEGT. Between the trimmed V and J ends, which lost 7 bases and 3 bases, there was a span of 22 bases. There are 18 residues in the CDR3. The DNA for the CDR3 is TGTGCCAGCACTGCCGGGACTCCAGGACTCCTCTATAATTCACCCCTCCACTTT. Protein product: CASTAGTPGLLYNSPLHF.

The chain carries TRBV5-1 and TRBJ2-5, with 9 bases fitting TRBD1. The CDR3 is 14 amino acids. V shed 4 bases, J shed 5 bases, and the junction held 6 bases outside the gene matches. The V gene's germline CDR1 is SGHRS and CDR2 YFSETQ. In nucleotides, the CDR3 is TGCGCCAGCAGCGGGACCGGGACAGGGGAGACCCAGTACTTC. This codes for CASSGTGTGETQYF.

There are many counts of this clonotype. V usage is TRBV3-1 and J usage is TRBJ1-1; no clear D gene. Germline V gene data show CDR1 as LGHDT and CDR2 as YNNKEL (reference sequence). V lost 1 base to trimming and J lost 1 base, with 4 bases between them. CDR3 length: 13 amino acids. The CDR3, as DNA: TGTGCCAGCAGCCAAGGGGGGAACACTGAAGCTTTCTTT. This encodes CASSQGGNTEAFF.

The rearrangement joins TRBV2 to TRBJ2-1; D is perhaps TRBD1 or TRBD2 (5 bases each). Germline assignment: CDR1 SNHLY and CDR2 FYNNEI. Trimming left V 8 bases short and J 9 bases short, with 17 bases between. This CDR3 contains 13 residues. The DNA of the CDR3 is TGTGCCAGCCCTAGGATGGGGGACGGTGAGCAGTTCTTC. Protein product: CASPRMGDGEQFF.

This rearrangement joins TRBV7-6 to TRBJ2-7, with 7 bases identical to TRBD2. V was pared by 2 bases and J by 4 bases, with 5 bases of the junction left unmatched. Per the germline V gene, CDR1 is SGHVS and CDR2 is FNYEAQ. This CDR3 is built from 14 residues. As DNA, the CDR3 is TGTGCCAGCAGCTTAACCGGGAGGATATACGAGCAGTACTTC. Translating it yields CASSLTGRIYEQYF.

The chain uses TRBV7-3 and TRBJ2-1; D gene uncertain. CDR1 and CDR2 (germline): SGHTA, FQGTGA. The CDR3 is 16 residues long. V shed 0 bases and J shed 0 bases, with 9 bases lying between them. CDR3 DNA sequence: TGTGCCAGCAGCTTAACTTTTGACGGCTCCTACAATGAGCAGTTCTTC. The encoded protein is CASSLTFDGSYNEQFF.

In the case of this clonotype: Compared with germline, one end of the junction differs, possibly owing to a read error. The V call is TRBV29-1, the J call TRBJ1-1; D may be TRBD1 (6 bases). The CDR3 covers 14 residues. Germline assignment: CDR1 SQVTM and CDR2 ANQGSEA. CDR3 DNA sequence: TGCAGCGTTGTCGAGGGGGTTATGAACACTGAAGCTTCCTTT. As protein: CSVVEGVMNTEASF.